This TCR beta chain comes out of a study of blood T cell repertoires in COVID-19. Overall study context: COVID-19 samples, acute and convalescent, were from the United States, Italy and Spain.

Produced via immunoSEQ multiplex PCR; TCRdb's table is partial and in-frame only. The sample shows over 200,000 clones, 86% of them seen only once. Trimming took off 6 bases at V and 9 bases at J, with 17 bases between the two ends. The CDR3 runs to 13 residues. CDR1 is MNHEY, CDR2 SVGAGI, per germline. The sequencing input was peripheral blood. This chain connects TRBV6-5 to TRBJ1-2; D unclear. The receptor comes from a middle-aged man who had recovered from COVID-19. The CDR3, as DNA: TGTGCCAGCAGGTCCTCCTTAATTTTAAGCTACACCTTC. Translated: CASRSSLILSYTF.